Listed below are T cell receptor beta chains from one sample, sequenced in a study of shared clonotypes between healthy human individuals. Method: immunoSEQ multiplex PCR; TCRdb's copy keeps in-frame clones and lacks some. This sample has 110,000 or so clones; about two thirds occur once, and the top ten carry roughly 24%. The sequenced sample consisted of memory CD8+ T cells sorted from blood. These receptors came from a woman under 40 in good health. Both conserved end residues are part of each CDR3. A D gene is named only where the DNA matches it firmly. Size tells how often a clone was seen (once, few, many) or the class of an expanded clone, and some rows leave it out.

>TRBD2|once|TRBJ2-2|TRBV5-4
TGTGCCAGCAGCCCGGGACTAGCGGGGATCGCGAACACCGGGGAGCTGTTTTTT
CASSPGLAGIANTGELFF
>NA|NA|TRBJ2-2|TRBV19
TGTGCCAGTAGTATCCGGGGGCGATATACCGGGGAGCTGTTTTTT
CASSIRGRYTGELFF
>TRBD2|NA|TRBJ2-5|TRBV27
TGTGCCAGCAGTCGAGGACTAGCGGGAGGGCTAGGACGAGAGACCCAGTACTTC
CASSRGLAGGLGRETQYF
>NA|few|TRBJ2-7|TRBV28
TGTGCCAGCGGACCGCGGCACGGGTACTACGAGCAGTACTTC
CASGPRHGYYEQYF
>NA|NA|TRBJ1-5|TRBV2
TGTGCCAGCAGTACTTCTTTTAGCAATCAGCCCCAGCATTTT
CASSTSFSNQPQHF
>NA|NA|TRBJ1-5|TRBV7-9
TGTGCCAGCAGCGATACAGGTGTGAATCAGCCCCAGCATTTT
CASSDTGVNQPQHF
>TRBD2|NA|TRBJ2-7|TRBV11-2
TGTGCCAGCAGCTTAGTCGGGACTAGCGGGGGGCACTCCTACGAGCAGTACTTC
CASSLVGTSGGHSYEQYF
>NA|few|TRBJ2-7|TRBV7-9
TGTGCCAGCAGCTTAGTCGGGCCCCGGGTCGACGAGCAGTACTTC
CASSLVGPRVDEQYF
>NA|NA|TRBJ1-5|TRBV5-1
TGCGCCAGCAGCTTGGATTCGCAGGGAGGTCAGCCCCAGCATTTT
CASSLDSQGGQPQHF
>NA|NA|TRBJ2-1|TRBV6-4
TGTGCCAGCAGTGACAGGGGCGGGGGCAGTAATGAGCAGTTCTTC
CASSDRGGGSNEQFF
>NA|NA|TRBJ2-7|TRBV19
TGTGCCAGTAGTCCTGGCACCTACGAGCAGTACTTC
CASSPGTYEQYF
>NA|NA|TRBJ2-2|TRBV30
TGTGCCTGGAGTGTAGGCGTGGGAGGCGGGGAGCTGTTTTTT
CAWSVGVGGGELFF
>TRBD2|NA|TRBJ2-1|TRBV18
TGTGCCAGCTCACCTATTAGCGGGAGATACTACAATGAGCAGTTCTTC
CASSPISGRYYNEQFF
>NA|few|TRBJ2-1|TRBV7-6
TGTGCCAGCAGCTTCCTTATGGGGGACTACAATGAGCAGTTCTTC
CASSFLMGDYNEQFF
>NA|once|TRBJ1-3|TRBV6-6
TGTGCCAGCAGCCCCTCCTTCCGAAACACCATATATTTT
CASSPSFRNTIYF
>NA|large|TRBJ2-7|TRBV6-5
TGTGCCAGCAGTTCGTCGTGGCAGGGGAGTTCCTACGAGCAGTACTTC
CASSSSWQGSSYEQYF
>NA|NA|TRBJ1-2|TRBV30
TGTGCCTGGAGTGTATTGGGGACCGGGGAGAACTATGGCTACACCTTC
CAWSVLGTGENYGYTF
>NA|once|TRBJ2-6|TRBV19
TGTGCCAGTAGTATAGAATGGGTTCAAGGGGCCAACGTCCTGACTTTC
CASSIEWVQGANVLTF
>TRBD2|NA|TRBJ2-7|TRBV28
TGTGCCAGCAGTCCCTCCCGGGCGGGGGACGCCTACGAGCAGTACTTC
CASSPSRAGDAYEQYF
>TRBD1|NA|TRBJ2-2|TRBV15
TGTGCCACCAGCTGGACAGGGGATACCGGGGAGCTGTTTTTT
CATSWTGDTGELFF
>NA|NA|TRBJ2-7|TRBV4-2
TGTGCCAGCAGCCAAGCAGGAAGGCAGTACTTC
CASSQAGRQYF
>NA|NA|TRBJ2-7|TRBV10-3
TGTGCCATCGGTCTCGCCTCCTACGAGCAGTACTTC
CAIGLASYEQYF
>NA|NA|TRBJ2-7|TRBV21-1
TGTGCCAGCAGCAAAGCTGGGACAGGCGCCGAGCAGTACTTC
CASSKAGTGAEQYF
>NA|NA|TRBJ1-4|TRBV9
TGTGCCAGCAGCGGGGGGGCTGGAAAAAAACTGTTTTTT
CASSGGAGKKLFF
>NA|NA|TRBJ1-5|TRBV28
TGTGCCAGCACCCTCGACAGGTATCAGCCCCAGCATTTT
CASTLDRYQPQHF
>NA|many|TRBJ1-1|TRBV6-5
TGTGCCAGCAGTCAACAGAAGACTTATAACACTGAAGCTTTCTTT
CASSQQKTYNTEAFF
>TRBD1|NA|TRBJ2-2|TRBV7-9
TGTGCCAGCAGCCCAACAGGGGCCGGGGAGCTGTTTTTT
CASSPTGAGELFF
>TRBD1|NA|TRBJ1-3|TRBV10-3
TGTGCCATCAGTGAGCCGACAGGGTGGGGAAACACCATATATTTT
CAISEPTGWGNTIYF
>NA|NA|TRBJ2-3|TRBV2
TGTGCCAGCAGTGAGGCACTCACAGCCACAGATACGCAGTATTTT
CASSEALTATDTQYF
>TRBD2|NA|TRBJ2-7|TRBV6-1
TGTGCCAGCAGTGAAGAGGCGGGAGGGCCGCGCGAGCAGTACTTC
CASSEEAGGPREQYF
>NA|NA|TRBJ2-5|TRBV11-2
TGTGCCAGCAGCTTAGTGGGGGAGACCCAGTACTTC
CASSLVGETQYF
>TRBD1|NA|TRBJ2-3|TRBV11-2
TGTGCCAGCAGCACAGGGGGGCGGGGACGAGATACGCAGTATTTT
CASSTGGRGRDTQYF
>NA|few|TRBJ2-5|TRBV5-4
TGTGCCAGCAGCCTACAGGGCCAAGAGACCCAGTACTTC
CASSLQGQETQYF
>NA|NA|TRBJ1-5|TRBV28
TGTGCCAGCAGTCCCAGACTCGGACGAGGGCCCCAGCATTTT
CASSPRLGRGPQHF
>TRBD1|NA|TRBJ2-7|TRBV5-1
TGCGCCAGCAGCTGGGGACAGGGGGCGCAGATAGCCTACGAGCAGTACTTC
CASSWGQGAQIAYEQYF
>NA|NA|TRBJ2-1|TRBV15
TGTGCCACCAGCAGAGAGGCATTTTGGCGGGACGGTTACAATGAGCAGTTCTTC
CATSREAFWRDGYNEQFF
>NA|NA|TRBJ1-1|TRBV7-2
TGTGCCAGCAGCCCAGAGGTGGCGAACCTCGACACTGAAGCTTTCTTT
CASSPEVANLDTEAFF
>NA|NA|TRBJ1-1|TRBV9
TGTGCCAGCAGCGTGTCGTGGGGGAACACTGAAGCTTTCTTT
CASSVSWGNTEAFF
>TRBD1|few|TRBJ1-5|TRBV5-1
TGCGCCAGCAGCTTGGGCCCCGGACAGGGTAGTAATCAGCCCCAGCATTTT
CASSLGPGQGSNQPQHF
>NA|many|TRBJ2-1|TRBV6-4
TGTGCCAGCAGTGACTCTAGAAGAGGGGGCTACAATGAGCAGTTCTTC
CASSDSRRGGYNEQFF
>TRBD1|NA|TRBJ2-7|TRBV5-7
TGTGCCAGCAGCTTCAAGAGACAGGGTTGGTACGAGCAGTACTTC
CASSFKRQGWYEQYF
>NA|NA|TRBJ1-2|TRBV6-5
TGTGCCAGCAGTTACTTCGGGACAAACTATGGCTACACCTTC
CASSYFGTNYGYTF
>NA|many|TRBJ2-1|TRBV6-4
TGTGCCAGCAGTGAGGGGGCTACCAATGAGCAGTTCTTC
CASSEGATNEQFF
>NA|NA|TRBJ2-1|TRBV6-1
TGTGCCAGCAGGCGGGGTGCTGGCAATGAGCAGTTCTTC
CASRRGAGNEQFF
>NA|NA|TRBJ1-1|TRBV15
TGTGCCACCAGCAGACTGAACACTGAAGCTTTCTTT
CATSRLNTEAFF
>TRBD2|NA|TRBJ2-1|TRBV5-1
TGCGCCAGCAGCTTGTTGGCTAGCGGGGGGAATGAGCAGTTCTTC
CASSLLASGGNEQFF
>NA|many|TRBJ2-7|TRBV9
TGTGCCAGCAGCTCCAGCTCCTACGAGCAGTACTTC
CASSSSSYEQYF
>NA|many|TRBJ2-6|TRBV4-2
TGTGCCAGCAGCCAAGAGACAGTATCTGGGGCCAACGTCCTGACTTTC
CASSQETVSGANVLTF
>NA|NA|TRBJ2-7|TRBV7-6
TGTGCCAGCAGCCGCTACCTGATCTCCTACGAGCAGTACTTC
CASSRYLISYEQYF
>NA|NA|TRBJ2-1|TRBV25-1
TGTGCCAGCAGTGTACCACCGGGACACTCACCCTACAATGAGCAGTTCTTC
CASSVPPGHSPYNEQFF